The 2 T cell receptor beta chains presented below share a single source sample, sequenced in a study of blood T cell repertoires in COVID-19. The repertoire was sequenced with immunoSEQ multiplex PCR; TCRdb's copy has only in-frame clones and lacks some. The sample holds about 75,000 clones, more than 75% seen once. Sequencing used peripheral blood. All receptors come from a human donor in a cohort sampled during active COVID-19.

This clone was counted between two and nine times. The gene calls are TRBV5-8 and TRBJ2-7; no reliable D call. Between the trimmed V and J ends, which lost 2 bases and 4 bases, there was a span of 4 bases. Germline V gene data show CDR1 as SGHTS and CDR2 as YDEGEE. This CDR3 has 11 residues. CDR3 coding DNA: TGTGCCAGCAGCTTCGGTTACGAGCAGTACTTC. This sequence encodes CASSFGYEQYF. The full variable domain, its missing parts supplied by reference TRBV5-8 and TRBJ2-7, is EAGVTQSPTHLIKTRGQQATLRCSPISGHTSVYWYQQALGLGLQFLLWYDEGEERNRGNFPPRFSGRQFPNYSSELNVNALELEDSALYLCASSFGYEQYFGPGTRLTVT.

This clone occurred a few times. V is TRBV7-2 and J is TRBJ1-4; D perhaps matches TRBD1 (5 bases). With 3 bases removed from V and 2 bases from J, the gap between germline ends came to 10 bases. From germline, CDR1 is SGHTA and CDR2 FQGNSA. The CDR3 runs 15 residues. The CDR3 protein is CASSFVPGTNEKLFF. CDR3 nucleotide sequence: TGTGCCAGCAGCTTCGTGCCAGGGACTAATGAAAAACTGTTTTTT.